The next 2 T cell receptor beta chains were all read from a single sample in a study of T cell responses to AZD1222 COVID-19 vaccine. Method: immunoSEQ multiplex PCR; TCRdb's copy keeps in-frame clones and lacks some. The table has 75,000 to 85,000 clones, around nine tenths seen once. The sequenced sample was peripheral blood, obtained on day 0 of AZD1222 vaccination. These receptors all come from an adult in good health.

The J gene is TRBJ2-3, the V gene TRBV11-3; 8 nucleotides agree with TRBD1. V shed 3 bases and J 1 base; nucleotides not matched to a gene: 0. The germline CDR1 and CDR2 sequences are SGHNT and YENEEA. The CDR3 covers 14 residues. DNA of the CDR3: TGTGCCAGCAGCTTGACAGGGGGCACAGATACGCAGTATTTT. This gives the protein CASSLTGGTDTQYF.

Points on this clone: One end of the junction is discordant with germline, which a read error may explain. In DNA, the CDR3 is TGTGCCAGTAGTATAGTCCCGCCCCGTCCCCTCTTCTTC. Its translation: CASSIVPPRPLFF. The rearrangement joins TRBV19 to TRBJ2-7; D remains ambiguous. Looked up from germline, CDR1 is LNHDA and CDR2 is SQIVND (reference sequence). The CDR3 runs 13 residues.